A selection of T cell receptor beta chains follows, all from one sample in a study of blood T cell repertoires in COVID-19. TCRdb's table, derived via immunoSEQ multiplex PCR, lists solely in-frame clones and lacks some. The repertoire holds 150,000 to 200,000 clones, with approximately 85% as singletons. The material sequenced was PBMCs or T cells enriched from blood (not recorded which). Receptors were obtained from a young woman who had recovered from COVID-19. CDR3s include the opening cysteine and the closing phenylalanine or tryptophan. D genes are given only for firm matches. Rows may omit the clone size; those that give it use once, few, many or a size class.

CDR3 DNA: TGTGCCAGTAGTATAGGACAGTCCTACGAGCAGTACTTC
CDR3 protein: CASSIGQSYEQYF
V gene: TRBV19
J gene: TRBJ2-7
D gene: .
clone size: once

CDR3 DNA: TGTGCCAGCAGCCTGACAGGCACTTCTGGAAACACCATATATTTT
CDR3 protein: CASSLTGTSGNTIYF
V gene: TRBV5-4
J gene: TRBJ1-3
D gene: .
clone size: .

CDR3 DNA: TGCGCCAGCAGCCAAGATCACTTCCCAGGGGGCGATCGCTACACCTTC
CDR3 protein: CASSQDHFPGGDRYTF
V gene: TRBV4-3
J gene: TRBJ1-2
D gene: TRBD1
clone size: once

CDR3 DNA: TGTGCCAGCAGCGGGGGGGGACAGGGTACTTATGGCTACACCTTC
CDR3 protein: CASSGGGQGTYGYTF
V gene: TRBV7-2
J gene: TRBJ1-2
D gene: TRBD1
clone size: few

CDR3 DNA: TGTGCCAGCAGTTTCAGGGAGAACACCGGGGAGCTGTTTTTT
CDR3 protein: CASSFRENTGELFF
V gene: TRBV28
J gene: TRBJ2-2
D gene: .
clone size: .

CDR3 DNA: TGTGCCAGTACCTACCATCCCGGCAATGAGCAGTTCTTC
CDR3 protein: CASTYHPGNEQFF
V gene: TRBV19
J gene: TRBJ2-1
D gene: .
clone size: .

CDR3 DNA: TGTGCCAGCAGCTCTACCGGGAATCTTGGGGGCTACACCTTC
CDR3 protein: CASSSTGNLGGYTF
V gene: TRBV11-1
J gene: TRBJ1-2
D gene: .
clone size: .

CDR3 DNA: TGTGCCAGCAGCCCCGGGACAGGGTATTCACCCCTCCACTTT
CDR3 protein: CASSPGTGYSPLHF
V gene: TRBV7-2
J gene: TRBJ1-6
D gene: TRBD1
clone size: .

CDR3 DNA: TGTGCCAGCAGTCCTCCGCAGGGGGAGGATTCACCCCTCCACTTT
CDR3 protein: CASSPPQGEDSPLHF
V gene: TRBV28
J gene: TRBJ1-6
D gene: TRBD1
clone size: once

CDR3 DNA: TGTGCCAGTAGTACAGGGGTCTTCGGGGGCTACACCTTC
CDR3 protein: CASSTGVFGGYTF
V gene: TRBV19
J gene: TRBJ1-2
D gene: .
clone size: .

CDR3 DNA: TGTGCCAGCAGGCGGAGGGGCAATCAGCCCCAGCATTTT
CDR3 protein: CASRRRGNQPQHF
V gene: TRBV19
J gene: TRBJ1-5
D gene: .
clone size: once

CDR3 DNA: TGTGCCAGCAGTTTGATGAGCTCCACTGAAGCTTTCTTT
CDR3 protein: CASSLMSSTEAFF
V gene: TRBV12-3/TRBV12-4
J gene: TRBJ1-1
D gene: .
clone size: once

CDR3 DNA: TGTGCCAGCAGCTTAAATGGACAGTACCAAGAGACCCAGTACTTC
CDR3 protein: CASSLNGQYQETQYF
V gene: TRBV7-9
J gene: TRBJ2-5
D gene: .
clone size: .

CDR3 DNA: TGTGCGGCGGGGGGCGATACCAATCAGCCCCAGCATTTT
CDR3 protein: CAAGGDTNQPQHF
V gene: TRBV28
J gene: TRBJ1-5
D gene: .
clone size: .

CDR3 DNA: TGCAGCGCTGGACAGGGGTGGGAAAAACTGTTTTTT
CDR3 protein: CSAGQGWEKLFF
V gene: TRBV29-1
J gene: TRBJ1-4
D gene: TRBD1
clone size: .

CDR3 DNA: TGTGCCAGCAGCTGGGGACAGGGTAACAATTCACCCCTCCACTTT
CDR3 protein: CASSWGQGNNSPLHF
V gene: TRBV7-2
J gene: TRBJ1-6
D gene: TRBD1
clone size: .

CDR3 DNA: TGTGCCAGCAGCTTAGCAAGGAGAACGAACACCGGGGAGCTGTTTTTT
CDR3 protein: CASSLARRTNTGELFF
V gene: TRBV7-8
J gene: TRBJ2-2
D gene: .
clone size: .

CDR3 DNA: TGCGCCAGCAGCCCCGCAAGGACACTAGCGGGTGGGGAGCAGTTCTTC
CDR3 protein: CASSPARTLAGGEQFF
V gene: TRBV5-1
J gene: TRBJ2-1
D gene: TRBD2
clone size: .

CDR3 DNA: TGTGCCAGCTCACCCACTAGCGACCTAAGCACAGATACGCAGTATTTT
CDR3 protein: CASSPTSDLSTDTQYF
V gene: TRBV18
J gene: TRBJ2-3
D gene: TRBD2
clone size: .

CDR3 DNA: TGCGCCAGCAGTCTGACAGGGATTTACACCGGGGAGCTGTTTTTT
CDR3 protein: CASSLTGIYTGELFF
V gene: TRBV5-1
J gene: TRBJ2-2
D gene: TRBD1
clone size: .

CDR3 DNA: TGTGCCAGCAGTTACGCGGGGACGAACACTGAAGCTTTCTTT
CDR3 protein: CASSYAGTNTEAFF
V gene: TRBV6-2/TRBV6-3
J gene: TRBJ1-1
D gene: .
clone size: .

CDR3 DNA: TGCGCCAGCAGCCAAGACCGGGGATGGACTGAAGCTTTCTTT
CDR3 protein: CASSQDRGWTEAFF
V gene: TRBV4-1
J gene: TRBJ1-1
D gene: .
clone size: few

CDR3 DNA: TGTGCCAGCAGCCTAAGGACTAGCGGGGGGCAGAGCTCCTACAATGAGCAGTTCTTC
CDR3 protein: CASSLRTSGGQSSYNEQFF
V gene: TRBV3-1/TRBV3-2
J gene: TRBJ2-1
D gene: TRBD2
clone size: .

CDR3 DNA: TGCGCCAGCAGCGGGGGACTAGCGGGACCGTTCTACGAGCAGTACTTC
CDR3 protein: CASSGGLAGPFYEQYF
V gene: TRBV5-1
J gene: TRBJ2-7
D gene: TRBD2
clone size: .

CDR3 DNA: TGTGCCAGCAGTTTATGGAGGAGGGGACTAGCGGGGCTCTACGAGCAGTACTTC
CDR3 protein: CASSLWRRGLAGLYEQYF
V gene: TRBV28
J gene: TRBJ2-7
D gene: TRBD2
clone size: .

CDR3 DNA: TGTGCCAGCAGTTTAATACTAGCGGGAGACACCGGGGAGCTGTTTTTT
CDR3 protein: CASSLILAGDTGELFF
V gene: TRBV28
J gene: TRBJ2-2
D gene: TRBD2
clone size: .

CDR3 DNA: TGTGCCAGCAGACTAAACAATGAGCAGTTCTTC
CDR3 protein: CASRLNNEQFF
V gene: TRBV6-6
J gene: TRBJ2-1
D gene: .
clone size: .

CDR3 DNA: TGTGCCAGCAGTTGGACAGGGACCCCCACCGGGGAGCTGTTTTTT
CDR3 protein: CASSWTGTPTGELFF
V gene: TRBV6-2/TRBV6-3
J gene: TRBJ2-2
D gene: TRBD1
clone size: .